The entry that follows covers one T cell receptor (beta chain) sequence. Antigen specificity is unknown. The sample originates from a study of cytomegalovirus exposure and HLA in healthy donors. Study observations and caveats: Rarity held for most TCR sequences, but there were some public TCRs that occurred in many donors.

PCR amplification relied on 60 Vbeta primers (plus 13 Jbeta primers). Libraries were prepared by immunoSEQ multiplex PCR; TCRdb keeps only in-frame clonotypes and omits some of them. The sample lists 150,000 or so clones, around three quarters seen once, with under 2.5% in the top ten. This TCR was sampled from a woman aged 55-69 years in good health and CMV-seropositive. Sequencing was done on a sample of PBMCs.

Here the CDR3 reads CASSPYRPSPYEQYF. CDR3 nucleotide sequence: TGTGCCAGCAGTCCGTACCGACCTAGCCCCTACGAGCAGTACTTC. This sequence joins TRBV28 and TRBJ2-7, with a possible D match to TRBD2 (5 bases). This CDR3 region has 15 residues. Germline V gene data show CDR1 as MDHEN and CDR2 as SYDVKM. V dropped 5 bases and J dropped 2 bases, with 16 bases sitting between them.